These 10 T cell receptor beta chains were sequenced from one sample in a study of beta chain features in type 1 diabetes. The sequenced template was cDNA made from the entire isolated RNA. TCRdb keeps only in-frame clones here, not all; method: immunoSEQ multiplex PCR. Among 810,000 or so clones listed, roughly 15% were seen once. The specimen was naive CD4+ T cells from blood. Receptors originate from a woman between 18 and 29 years old in good health.

The chain employs TRBV27 and TRBJ2-1; D is unresolved. Germline V gene data show CDR1 as MNHEY and CDR2 as SMNVEV (reference sequence). The CDR3 extends over 13 amino acids. V lost 4 bases and J 3 bases, leaving 7 bases between the germline ends. For the CDR3, the DNA is TGTGCCAGCAGTTCGAGGTTCTACAATGAGCAGTTCTTC. This sequence encodes CASSSRFYNEQFF.

The chain links TRBV2 to TRBJ1-2; D is possibly TRBD1 (5 bases). V lost 8 bases and J lost 7, with 20 bases in between. Germline lookup yields CDR1 SNHLY and CDR2 FYNNEI. CDR3 length equals 14 residues. As DNA, the CDR3 is TGTGCCAGCCTCCGGGACGGATCCTATTCTGGCTACACCTTC. Translating it yields CASLRDGSYSGYTF.

This clone was detected a few times. The chain is built from TRBV7-9 and TRBJ2-7; D remains ambiguous. V was pared by 5 bases and J by 6 bases, with 8 bases between. The CDR3 covers 11 residues. The germline CDR1 and CDR2 sequences are SEHNR and FQNEAQ (reference sequence). The CDR3 here is CASSVIGEQYF. CDR3 nucleotide sequence: TGTGCCAGCAGCGTTATTGGCGAGCAGTACTTC.

This clone showed up just a few times. The rearrangement links TRBV15 to TRBJ2-5, with D unclear. Germline values: CDR1 LNHNV, CDR2 YYDKDF (reference sequence). Trimming cost V 5 bases and J 3 bases, with 4 bases left between them. The CDR3 extends over 11 amino acids. The CDR3 DNA reads as TGTGCCACCAGCTCGGAAGAGACCCAGTACTTC. Its protein is CATSSEETQYF.

The chain employs TRBV28 and TRBJ2-7; possibly TRBD2 for D (5 bases). Germline V CDR1 and CDR2: MDHEN, SYDVKM. Trimming stripped 6 bases from V and 6 bases from J, with 9 bases between. The CDR3 is made up of 11 amino acids. The CDR3 reads CASRFRGEQYF. CDR3 nucleotides: TGTGCCAGCAGATTCCGGGGCGAGCAGTACTTC.

The sample holds a few counts of this clone. The V and J genes are TRBV5-1 and TRBJ2-5, with D perhaps matching TRBD1 (5 bases). CDR3 length: 15 residues. V lost 1 base and J 3 bases, leaving 13 bases between the germline ends. Germline V gives CDR1 SGHRS, CDR2 YFSETQ. Here the CDR3 DNA reads TGCGCCAGCAGCTTGTCCCGGCAGGACAAAGAGACCCAGTACTTC. Amino acid sequence: CASSLSRQDKETQYF.

This clone came up a few times. The chain couples TRBV21-1 to TRBJ2-1; the D segment call TRBD1 is taken from the table without a DNA check. TRBV21-1 is a pseudogene locus. CDR3 length: 14 residues. The CDR3 DNA sequence: TGTGCCAGCAGCAAACCCGGGACATACAATGAGCAGTTCTTC. Amino acids: CASSKPGTYNEQFF.

Only a few counts were recorded for this clone. CDR3 region: CASSFPTGGWLGDTQYF. For the CDR3, the DNA is TGTGCCAGCAGCTTCCCGACAGGGGGCTGGTTGGGAGATACGCAGTATTTT. The J gene is TRBJ2-3, the V gene TRBV7-2, with 10 bases fitting TRBD1. With 3 bases clipped from V and 5 bases from J, the junction kept 11 bases outside the gene matches. The CDR3 is 17 amino acids. In germline, CDR1 is SGHTA, CDR2 FQGNSA.

For the CDR3, the DNA is TGTGCCAGCAGCGCAGGGGTCGGGCAGAGCTCCTACGAGCAGTACTTC. As protein: CASSAGVGQSSYEQYF. This sequence joins TRBV9 and TRBJ2-5; perhaps TRBD1 as D (6 bases). The J call may be mistaken, given a closer DNA end match to TRBJ2-7. The germline CDR1 and CDR2 sequences are SGDLS and YYNGEE. The CDR3 length is 16 residues.

This chain connects TRBV18 to TRBJ2-6; D remains ambiguous. This CDR3 is 16 amino acids long. Germline V lookup: CDR1 KGHSH, CDR2 LQKENI. The V end lost 3 bases, the J end lost 1 base, and 10 bases lay between the germline ends. The CDR3: CASSPLITSGANVLTF. Written as DNA, the CDR3 is TGTGCCAGCTCACCCCTAATTACGTCTGGGGCCAACGTCCTGACTTTC.